This T cell receptor beta chain derives from a study of beta chain features in type 1 diabetes. This CDR3 contains 15 residues. V dropped 2 bases and J dropped 8; count of bases not matched to a gene: 7. Germline CDR1 MDHEN, CDR2 SYDVKM. Isolated RNA was reverse transcribed in full, so expressed TCRB transcripts were sequenced. Clones were sequenced by immunoSEQ multiplex PCR, and TCRdb holds only the in-frame ones, with some missing. Altogether fewer than 200,000 clones are present, about 8.1% being singletons, with the ten largest covering 0.55% to 0.75%. This clone was counted at least ten times. This sequence joins TRBV28 and TRBJ2-1; TRBD2 matches 9 bases. The sequence was collected from a man aged 18 to 35 in good health. Material: central memory CD4+ T cells from blood. In DNA form, the CDR3 reads TGTGCCAGCAGTTTAAGGTCGCTAGCGGGATATGAGCAGTTCTTC. It encodes CASSLRSLAGYEQFF.